This T cell receptor (beta chain) was identified during a study of shared clonotypes between healthy human individuals. Study as a whole: The plates for each donor numbered three CD4 naive, three CD4 memory, two CD8 naive and one CD8 memory.

Deletions cut 6 bases from V and 5 bases from J, with 10 bases between. The CDR3 runs 12 residues. CDR1 is KGHSH, CDR2 LQKENI, per germline. Regarding the study as a whole: Limitation of the genetic and exposure-history diversity represented came from the few donors.

Turning to this clone: Antigen unknown.

TCRdb's table, derived via immunoSEQ multiplex PCR, lists solely in-frame clones and lacks some. The table lists a few hundred thousand clones, less than 85% of them singletons. V is TRBV18 and J is TRBJ1-1, with D possibly being TRBD1 (5 bases). Sequencing was carried out using memory CD4+ T cells sorted from blood. Noted subset: CD45RA-negative fraction. This TCR was sampled from a man under 40 in good health. The CDR3 loop reads CASSTGVTEAFF. CDR3 DNA: TGTGCCAGCTCCACAGGCGTAACTGAAGCTTTCTTT.